The source of this TCR beta chain is a study of identical twins. Whole-study results and caveats: Cord blood beta clonotypes present at high abundance carried fewer insertions; no such pattern appeared in memory repertoires. Findings depended on cross-sectional statistics rather than tracking the same donors.

TCRdb re-called the 5' RACE reads with MiXCR, one entry per CDR3 protein. The data contain 690,000 or so distinct CDR3 sequences, over 8.5% of them singletons. To note about this clonotype: The antigen remains unidentified.

These data also formed part of another study, on yellow fever vaccine responses in identical twins.

The sequenced material came from PBMCs. The TCR sequence derives from a woman younger than 30 in good health.

The CDR3 coding sequence is TGTGCCAGCAGCCAAGATAGCTCGCGGAGCTATGGCTACACCTTC. Protein product: CASSQDSSRSYGYTF. V usage is TRBV3-1 and J usage is TRBJ1-2; D ambiguous. The V end lost 0 bases, the J end lost 4 bases, and 12 bases lay between the germline ends. This CDR3 comprises 15 residues. CDR1 LGHDT and CDR2 YNNKEL come from the germline V gene (reference sequence).